The 7 T cell receptor beta chains below come from one sample, sequenced in a study of CD8 T cells in Susac syndrome (dated by TCRdb to about 2019). The library was made by the immunoSEQ multiplex PCR assay. RNA was extracted using the RNeasy kit, and roughly 0.5 to 1 ug of the RNA was reverse transcribed with random hexamers. The public reads were quality trimmed at Q25 with fastp and then assembled into clones with MiXCR by TCRdb, keeping productive beta chains. For every CDR3 protein sequence, its rows merge into one entry that carries the most common genes and DNA. This sample has roughly 150,000 distinct CDR3 sequences in its table, and 85% to 95% of those were observed once. 0.16% of the sample rests with the top ten. The specimen sequenced was CD4+ T cells from PBMCs. The receptors were sampled from a human donor with Susac syndrome.

The V gene is TRBV20-1, the J gene TRBJ1-3, with D possibly matching TRBD1 (5 bases). The CDR3 is 14 residues long. Germline values: CDR1 DFQATT, CDR2 SNEGSKA (reference sequence). V was pared by 3 bases and J by 0 bases, with 9 bases between. The CDR3 spells CSASWGSSGNTIYF. The CDR3 DNA sequence: TGCAGTGCTAGCTGGGGGAGCTCTGGAAACACCATATATTTT.

The chain employs TRBV23-1 and TRBJ1-5; D gene ambiguous. TRBV23-1 is classed as an ORF, of uncertain function. The CDR3 has 11 amino acids. V lost 1 base and J 7 bases, leaving 2 bases between the germline ends. This CDR3 reads CASSQWQPQHF. DNA of the CDR3: TGCGCCAGCAGTCAATGGCAGCCCCAGCATTTT.

The chain joins TRBV12-3 or TRBV12-4 to TRBJ2-6; D tentatively fits TRBD1 or TRBD2 (5 bases each). CDR3 length: 17 amino acids. V dropped 7 bases and J dropped 0 bases, with 16 bases sitting between them. In nucleotides, the CDR3 is TGTGCCAGCACCCCCCCGGGACGCCGCTCTGGGGCCAACGTCCTGACTTTC. Protein product: CASTPPGRRSGANVLTF.

The chain has TRBV20-1 and TRBJ2-5; 7 bases match TRBD1. CDR3 length equals 12 residues. Germline CDR1 reads DFQATT; CDR2 reads SNEGSKA (reference sequence). The V and J ends lost 6 bases and 7 bases, in that order; junction bases with no gene match: 8. In DNA, the CDR3 is TGCAGTGCAGTTGAGGGGGCCGGGACCCAGTACTTC. It is translated as CSAVEGAGTQYF.

The rearrangement joins TRBV25-1 to TRBJ2-7; 11 bases match TRBD1. The germline V gene has CDR1 MGHDK and CDR2 SYGVNS. The CDR3 has 15 residues. The V segment lost 3 bases and the J segment 6 bases; nucleotides outside the gene matches: 7. CDR3 coding DNA: TGTGCCAGCAGTGACTCGAGGACAGGGGGCTTCGAGCAGTACTTC. Its protein is CASSDSRTGGFEQYF.

The V and J genes are TRBV5-1 and TRBJ1-6; a possible D gene is TRBD1 (5 bases). V shed 4 bases and J shed 7 bases, with 15 bases lying between them. From germline, CDR1 is SGHRS and CDR2 YFSETQ. The CDR3 length is 15 residues. The CDR3: CASSPDRDRNSPLHF. In nucleotides, the CDR3 is TGCGCCAGCAGCCCCGACCGGGACCGAAATTCACCCCTCCACTTT.

This clonotype was found once. This rearrangement joins TRBV9 to TRBJ1-4, with TRBD1 matching over 9 bases. The CDR3 sequence is 15 residues long. V lost 7 bases and J lost 7; bases outside the gene matches: 11. Germline CDR1 is SGDLS and CDR2 is YYNGEE. CDR3 DNA: TGTGCCAGCTCGTTCACCGGGACAGGGTTTGAAAAACTGTTTTTT. Its protein is CASSFTGTGFEKLFF.